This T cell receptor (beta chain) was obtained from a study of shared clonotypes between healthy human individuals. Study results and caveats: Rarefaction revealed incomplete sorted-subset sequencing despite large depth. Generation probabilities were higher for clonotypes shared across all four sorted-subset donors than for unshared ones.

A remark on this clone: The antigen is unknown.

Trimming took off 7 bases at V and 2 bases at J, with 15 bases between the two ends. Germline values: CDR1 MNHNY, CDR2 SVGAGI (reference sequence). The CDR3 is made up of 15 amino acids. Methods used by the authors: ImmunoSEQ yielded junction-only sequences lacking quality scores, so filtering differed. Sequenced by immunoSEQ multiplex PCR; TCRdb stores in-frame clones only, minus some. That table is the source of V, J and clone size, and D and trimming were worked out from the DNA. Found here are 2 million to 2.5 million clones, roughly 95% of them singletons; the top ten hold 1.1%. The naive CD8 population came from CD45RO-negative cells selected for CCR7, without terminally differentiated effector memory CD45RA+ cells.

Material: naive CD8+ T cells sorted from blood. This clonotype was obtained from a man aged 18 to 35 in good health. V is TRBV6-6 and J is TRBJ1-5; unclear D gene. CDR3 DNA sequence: TGTGCCAGCACCCCCACGGCGGCAGGCAATCAGCCCCAGCATTTT. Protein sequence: CASTPTAAGNQPQHF.